This T cell receptor (beta chain) is from a study of T cell repertoires in cytomegalovirus infection. The overall study: Public signatures in TCR beta pointed to CMV infection and matching HLA type.

Overall study findings and caveats: Dominant in the ex vivo response were TCR beta clonotypes restricted by HLA-C and specific for CMV. CMV carriers with the relevant HLA were identified by cumulative public TCR beta family frequency.

This clonotype appeared a single time. Its specificity is unknown. Using its own MiXCR run on the reads, TCRdb lists one record per CDR3 protein. Among 250,000 to 300,000 distinct CDR3 sequences listed, over 15% were seen once. The sequence derives from a human donor in good health (CMV status not recorded). Some clones in this sample may be carry-over from other donors' samples. Sequenced sample: CD8+ T cells from PBMCs.

CDR3 bases: TGTGCCACCCAGGGGGAGGTCTACGAGCAGTACTTC. Translating it yields CATQGEVYEQYF. The genes are TRBV10-3 and TRBJ2-7; TRBD1 is a possible D gene (7 bases). The V and J ends lost 10 bases and 3 bases respectively, with 13 bases between them. Germline-derived CDR1 and CDR2 are ENHRY and SYGVKD. This CDR3 contains 12 residues.